Sequencing of this T cell receptor beta chain was carried out in a study of blood T cell repertoires in COVID-19 (dated by TCRdb to 2020 to 2021). Background on the whole study: The collaborator samples originated in the United States, Italy and Spain and spanned the acute and convalescent phases of COVID-19. The material from the prospective study consisted of cDNA or gDNA derived from T cells, B-cell-depleted T cells, or PBMCs. A de-identified subject ID, COVID-19 status, age in years and sex were almost always included in the sample metadata. Where HLA class I and class II types were available, the types were taken from metadata supplied by the sample provider, not from assay-based typing. The samples were drawn from the first 160 participants of the ongoing ImmuneRACE study and from 1,254 subjects provided by 6 global collaborators. A freely available public database, intended as a resource for researchers studying the immune response to SARS-CoV-2, is where the repertoires were released. The dataset comprised deeply sampled blood TCRbeta repertoires from subjects exposed to, actively infected with, or recovered from COVID-19.

After removal of 3 bases from V and 0 bases from J, the junction retains 11 bases not matched to a gene. The germline V gene provides CDR1 MGHRA and CDR2 YSYEKL. The CDR3 spans 18 residues, from the cysteine through the phenylalanine. Just CDR3 DNA is preserved here, 54 bases in frame from base 1. With regard to this clone: Its antigen remains unidentified. Base qualities are not provided; no much larger clone lies one nucleotide away.

Overall results and qualifications from the work: How much clinical and demographic metadata was included differed by source and by participant, and the metadata was provided uncurated.

TCRbeta CDR3 regions were amplified from genomic DNA using the immunoSEQ Assay, a bias-controlled multiplex PCR. In the original analysis: The number of nucleated cells in each sample was estimated from the amplification of reference gene primers within the assay. Sequence reads were collapsed and filtered to measure the absolute abundance of every unique TCRbeta CDR3 rearrangement. Productive Simpson clonality was computed per sample as the square root of Simpson's diversity index over productive rearrangements. This is the immuneACCESS table as TCRdb keeps it, with only in-frame sequences that have V and J called. A part of the clones is gone; compared with another copy, unresolved V genes explain less than half, and the rest is unexplained. V, J and clone size derive from that table, while D and trimming were established from the DNA sequence. This sample holds hundreds of thousands of clones; approximately 90% were observed only once. Jointly, the top ten make up approximately 9% of the sample.

Participants in the prospective study were aged roughly 18 to 95 years, lived in 20 to 25 United States geographic areas, and enrolled through a virtual design. Cohort assignment in the prospective study relied on participant-reported clinical history from a screening survey and a study questionnaire. For ImmuneRACE Cohort 3, a participant was defined as recovered based on two consecutive negative NP/OP PCR tests, clearance by a healthcare professional, or resolution of symptoms. Each participant in the prospective study had whole blood, serum and a nasopharyngeal or oropharyngeal swab collected by mobile phlebotomists. Additional blood draws and questionnaires over an approximately 2-month period could optionally be provided by prospective study participants. Before DNA extraction, blood samples from the prospective study were shipped at room temperature or frozen.

The rearrangement joined TRBV4-1 to TRBJ1-2, with 9 bases in between that match TRBD1. This TCR was recovered from a man aged 35-49 years who had recovered from COVID-19. The sample comprised PBMCs or T cells enriched from blood (not recorded which). The CDR3 protein: CASSHLGQGFWANYGYTF. DNA sequence: TGCGCCAGCAGCCATCTCGGACAGGGGTTTTGGGCTAACTATGGCTACACCTTC.